Described below is a single TCR beta chain sequence and its context. What it binds is unknown. In the original workflow: Quality scores were absent from the junction-only immunoSEQ sequences, so filtering differed. Clones were sequenced by immunoSEQ multiplex PCR, and TCRdb holds only the in-frame ones, with some missing. The DNA gave D and trimming, while V, J and clone size come from that table. The sample shows approximately 2,000,000 clones, roughly 90% of them seen only once. The data were taken from a study of shared clonotypes between healthy human individuals. Broader study findings: As a rule, naive subsets had a larger estimated richness than memory subsets. For naive CD4 cells, around 5% of clonotypes were shared across a handful of donors.

Material for sequencing was naive CD4+ T cells from PBMCs. As to subset: CD45RA+ positively selected. This TCR came from a man between 18 and 29 years old in good health. Some clones in this sample may be carry-over from other donors' samples.

In nucleotides, the CDR3 is TGTGCCAGCAGCTTTTCCCCACAGGGGGGCTTCTATAGCAATCAGCCCCAGCATTTT. Amino acids: CASSFSPQGGFYSNQPQHF. This chain connects TRBV7-9 to TRBJ1-5; TRBD1 matches 8 bases. The CDR3 totals 19 residues. Per the germline V gene, CDR1 is SEHNR and CDR2 is FQNEAQ (reference sequence). Trimming at V came to 3 bases and at J to 0 bases, leaving 13 bases not matched to a gene.